The source of this T cell receptor (beta chain) is a study of T cells after yellow fever vaccination. A few counts support this clonotype. Its target is unknown. In TCRdb, the 5' RACE reads were re-called with MiXCR into one record per CDR3 protein. The table lists more than 350,000 distinct CDR3 sequences, roughly 10% of them singletons, with 18% in the top ten. The length of the CDR3 is 16 residues. J gave up 6 bases and V 4 bases, and 6 bases lay outside the gene matches. Germline values: CDR1 ENHRY, CDR2 SYGVKD. Study outcomes and limitations: Clonotype sharing between CD4 and CD8 compartments was small. The study found a weaker secondary response that peaked faster, day 5 versus 15. Post-booster repertoires again held most primary-vaccination clones (roughly 96% CD4, approximately 90% CD8).

Sample: PBMCs, taken on the day of the first yellow fever vaccination. The receptor comes from a man aged 18 to 30 who received the YFV17D yellow fever vaccine. The chain combines TRBV10-3 with TRBJ2-2; 12 bases are a match to TRBD1. The CDR3 nucleotides are TGTGCCATCAGTGCTCCGGGACAGGGGGCACCCGGGGAGCTGTTTTTT. Translation: CAISAPGQGAPGELFF.